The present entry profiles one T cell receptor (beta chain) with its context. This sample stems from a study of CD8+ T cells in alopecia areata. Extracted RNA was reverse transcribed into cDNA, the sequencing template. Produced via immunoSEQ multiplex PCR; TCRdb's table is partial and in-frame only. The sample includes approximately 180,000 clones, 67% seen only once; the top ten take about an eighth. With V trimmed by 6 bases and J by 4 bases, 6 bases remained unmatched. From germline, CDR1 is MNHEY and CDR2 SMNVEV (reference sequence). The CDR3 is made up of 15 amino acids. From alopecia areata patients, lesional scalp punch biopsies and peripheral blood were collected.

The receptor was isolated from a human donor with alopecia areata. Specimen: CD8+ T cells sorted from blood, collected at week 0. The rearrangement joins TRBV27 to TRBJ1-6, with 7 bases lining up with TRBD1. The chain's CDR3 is CASRGTAIYNSPLHF. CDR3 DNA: TGTGCCAGCAGGGGGACAGCAATATATAATTCACCCCTCCACTTT.